The 9 T cell receptor beta chains in this list originate from one sample, sequenced in a study of cytotoxic CD8 clonotypes in ibrutinib-treated CLL. This table comes from immunoSEQ multiplex PCR, and its TCRdb copy is limited to in-frame clones, with some not included. The sample holds 100,000 or so clones, 45% to 65% seen once. The material sequenced was PBMCs, taken after 24 months of ibrutinib treatment. The source is a human donor with chronic lymphocytic leukemia.

This clone was counted a single time. The chain joins TRBV5-1 to TRBJ1-1; 7 bases map to TRBD1. Trimming removed 4 bases from V and 1 base from J; junction bases left unmatched: 4. The CDR3 consists of 14 residues. Germline CDR1 SGHRS, CDR2 YFSETQ. Here the CDR3 DNA reads TGCGCCAGCAGCCTGGGGACAGCGAACACTGAAGCTTTCTTT. Translated: CASSLGTANTEAFF.

This clone has more than one count but fewer than ten. The V and J genes are TRBV7-2 and TRBJ2-7, with D perhaps matching TRBD2 (5 bases). The V end lost 6 bases, the J end lost 7 bases, and 19 bases lay between the germline ends. The CDR3 extends over 14 amino acids. In germline, CDR1 is SGHTA, CDR2 FQGNSA. CDR3 bases: TGTGCCAGCAGGGTAGACACGTCTACGGGAGAGCAGTACTTC. This codes for CASRVDTSTGEQYF.

The rearrangement joins TRBV6-1 to TRBJ1-5, with D uncertain. Germline CDR1 reads MNHNS; CDR2 reads SASEGT. Trimming took 1 base from V and 7 from J, leaving 20 bases between them. This CDR3 has 17 amino acids. The CDR3 spells CASSEGQLNRLPQPQHF. The CDR3 bases are TGTGCCAGCAGTGAAGGACAACTCAACAGATTGCCACAGCCCCAGCATTTT.

This clone was detected only a few times. In the same sample, other DNA sequences code for this CDR3. The gene calls are TRBV9 and TRBJ2-2, with D uncertain. V was clipped by 0 bases and J by 5 bases, with 5 bases between them. The V gene's germline CDR1 is SGDLS and CDR2 YYNGEE. The CDR3 has 13 amino acids. Here the CDR3 DNA reads TGTGCCAGCAGCGTAGGGGATACCGGGGAGCTGTTTTTT. Translated: CASSVGDTGELFF.

The rearrangement links TRBV4-3 to TRBJ2-1; the D gene is possibly TRBD1 (5 bases). The CDR3 runs 18 residues. The germline V and J ends were trimmed by 0 bases and 0 bases, with 15 bases remaining between them. The V gene's germline CDR1 is LGHNA and CDR2 YSLEER. The CDR3 spells CASSQDRGGSSSYNEQFF. For the CDR3, the DNA is TGCGCCAGCAGCCAAGATAGGGGCGGCTCCAGCTCCTACAATGAGCAGTTCTTC.

This clone was found a few times. The J gene is TRBJ2-5, the V gene TRBV18; 8 bases line up with TRBD2. The CDR3 covers 13 residues. Trimming removed 6 bases from V and 5 bases from J; junction bases left unmatched: 5. The V gene's germline CDR1 is KGHSH and CDR2 LQKENI. The CDR3 DNA follows: TGTGCCAGCTCTGGGACTAGGGGTGAGACCCAGTACTTC. It encodes CASSGTRGETQYF. Full variable domain (rest looked up from reference TRBV18 and TRBJ2-5): NAGVMQNPRHLVRRRGQEARLRCSPMKGHSHVYWYRQLPEEGLKFMVYLQKENIIDESGMPKERFSAEFPKEGPSILRIQQVVRGDSAAYFCASSGTRGETQYFGPGTRLLVL.

This clone was counted only a few times. This chain links TRBV9 with TRBJ2-2; D is unclear. CDR1 is SGDLS, CDR2 YYNGEE, per germline. The CDR3 has 15 residues. V gave up 3 bases and J gave up 4 bases, with 13 bases separating them. In DNA, the CDR3 is TGTGCCAGCAGCGCCCGGAACAGCCCCACCGGGGAGCTGTTTTTT. The encoded protein is CASSARNSPTGELFF.

The table lists this clone with a few counts. The CDR3 region has the DNA TGTGCCAGTAGCCCCGGGCAGGGGTTTAACTATGGCTACACCTTC. It encodes CASSPGQGFNYGYTF. The V and J genes are TRBV19 and TRBJ1-2; weak D call: TRBD1 (6 bases). The V gene lost 6 bases and the J gene lost 1 base, with 15 bases spanning the gap. Germline CDR1 LNHDA, CDR2 SQIVND (reference sequence). CDR3 length equals 15 residues.

The J gene is TRBJ1-4, the V gene TRBV7-2; D is perhaps TRBD1 (6 bases). Germline V CDR1 and CDR2: SGHTA, FQGNSA. The ends were cut back, 2 bases at V and 8 bases at J, with 21 bases in the middle. CDR3 size: 17 residues. The CDR3 sequence: CASSLTLYRGGTEKLFF. As DNA, the CDR3 is TGTGCCAGCAGCTTAACGCTTTATAGAGGGGGGACGGAAAAACTGTTTTTT.